This TCR beta chain was captured in a study of STAT3 mutations in large granular lymphocyte leukemia. Study results and limitations: Every T-cell large granular lymphocyte leukemia patient had at least one immunodominant TCR beta clonotype.

CDR3 length: 14 residues. Germline lookup yields CDR1 KGHSH and CDR2 LQKENI. The V gene end was trimmed by 3 bases and the J gene end by 1 base; junction bases not matched to a gene: 3. This clone has more than one count but fewer than ten. The antigen is not known. Repertoires were generated with immunoSEQ multiplex PCR, while TCRdb's copy carries only in-frame clones and drops some. This sample yields about 9,200 clones, of which about 50% are seen a single time; about 9% belongs to the top ten. J is TRBJ2-7 and V is TRBV18; 7 bases line up with TRBD1. The sequenced sample was peripheral blood mononuclear cells. This receptor was taken from a boy aged 5-17 years with T-cell large granular lymphocyte leukemia. Some clones in this sample may be carry-over from other donors' samples. Here the CDR3 reads CASSPRQGSYEQYF. The CDR3 bases are TGTGCCAGCTCACCCCGACAGGGTTCCTACGAGCAGTACTTC.